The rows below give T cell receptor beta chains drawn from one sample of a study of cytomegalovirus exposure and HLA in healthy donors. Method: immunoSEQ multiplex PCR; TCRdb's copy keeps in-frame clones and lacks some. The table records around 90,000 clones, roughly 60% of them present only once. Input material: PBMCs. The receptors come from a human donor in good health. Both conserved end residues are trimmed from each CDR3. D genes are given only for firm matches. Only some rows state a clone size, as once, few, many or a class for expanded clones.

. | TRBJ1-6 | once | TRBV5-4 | TSSLVQQNSPLH
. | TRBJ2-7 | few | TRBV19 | ASSRAGTRPPYEQY
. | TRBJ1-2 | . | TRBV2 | ASSEALADYGYT
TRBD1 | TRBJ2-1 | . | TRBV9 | ASSATGANEQF
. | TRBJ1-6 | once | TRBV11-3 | ASSLGLQGSNSPLH
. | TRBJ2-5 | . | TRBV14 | ASSARVLQETQY
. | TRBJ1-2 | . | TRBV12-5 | ASGLGPGTHYGYT
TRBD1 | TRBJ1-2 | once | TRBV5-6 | ASSWDRGNYGYT
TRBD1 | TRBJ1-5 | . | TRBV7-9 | ASSLGGLGQGAYQPQH
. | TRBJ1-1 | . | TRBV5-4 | ASSLAGGTGTEAF
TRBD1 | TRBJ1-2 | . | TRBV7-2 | ASSFLQGDYGYT
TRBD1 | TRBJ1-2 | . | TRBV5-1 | ASSLAGQGGGYT
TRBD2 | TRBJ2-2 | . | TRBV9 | ASTRLAGGLVANTGELF
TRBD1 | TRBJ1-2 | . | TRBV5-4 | ASSLNRGDYGYT
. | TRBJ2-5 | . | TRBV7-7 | ASSLVPRETQY
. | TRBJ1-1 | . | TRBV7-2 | ASSLVTGNTEAF
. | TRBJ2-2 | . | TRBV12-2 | ASRLGQGALGELF
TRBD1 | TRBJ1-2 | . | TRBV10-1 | ASSEQGENGYGYT
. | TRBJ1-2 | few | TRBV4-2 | ASSQGAGRGYT
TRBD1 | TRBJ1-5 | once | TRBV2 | ASSTTGDPNQPQH
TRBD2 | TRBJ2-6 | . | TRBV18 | ASSPARSGTGANVLT
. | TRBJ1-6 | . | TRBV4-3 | ASSQDISLPASSYNSPLH
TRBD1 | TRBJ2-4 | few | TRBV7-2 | ASGLPGTGKLAKNIQY
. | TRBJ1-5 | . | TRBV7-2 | ASSLGLREIAQPQH